The 21 T cell receptor beta chains below were found in one sample sequenced in a study of blood T cell repertoires in COVID-19. TCRdb's table, derived via immunoSEQ multiplex PCR, lists solely in-frame clones and lacks some. Here the sample spans about 200,000 clones, just under 85% being singletons. Sequenced material: peripheral blood. These receptors all stem from a man between 60 and 70 years old with COVID-19, enrolled during active disease.

The rearrangement uses TRBV5-1 and TRBJ1-2; a weak D match, TRBD1 (5 bases). V was clipped by 0 bases and J by 0 bases, with 12 bases between them. Germline assignment: CDR1 SGHRS and CDR2 YFSETQ. This CDR3 comprises 16 residues. CDR3 sequence: CASSLAPGLTNYGYTF. The CDR3 nucleotides are TGCGCCAGCAGCTTGGCCCCGGGACTTACTAACTATGGCTACACCTTC.

Only a few counts were recorded for this clone. J is TRBJ1-1 and V is TRBV11-2, with D hard to call. Germline values: CDR1 SGHAT, CDR2 FQNNGV. Trimming pared 0 bases from V and 0 bases from J, leaving 8 bases between. The CDR3 contains 15 residues. CDR3 bases: TGTGCCAGCAGCTTAGATCAGGTGGTGAACACTGAAGCTTTCTTT. Encoded protein: CASSLDQVVNTEAFF.

The chain has TRBV3-1 (or the pseudogene TRBV3-2) and TRBJ1-3; perhaps TRBD1 as D (5 bases). V was cut by 2 bases and J by 0 bases, with 17 bases left in between. CDR1 LGHDT and CDR2 YNNKEL come from the germline V gene (reference sequence). The CDR3 is 18 amino acids. This CDR3 reads CASSQSKTRTSSGNTIYF. DNA of the CDR3: TGTGCCAGCAGCCAAAGCAAAACGCGGACATCCTCTGGAAACACCATATATTTT.

This chain links TRBV2 with TRBJ1-3; tentatively, D is TRBD1 (6 bases). CDR1 is SNHLY, CDR2 FYNNEI, per germline. Trimming stripped 6 bases from V and 3 bases from J, with 15 bases between. The CDR3 consists of 15 residues. CDR3 loop: CASSLRGGVGNTIYF. The CDR3 nucleotides read TGTGCCAGCAGCTTGAGAGGGGGTGTTGGAAACACCATATATTTT.

The chain links TRBV6-5 to TRBJ1-2, with D uncertain. The germline CDR1 and CDR2 sequences are MNHEY and SVGAGI. Trimming removed 0 bases from V and 5 bases from J, with 13 bases in between. The CDR3 is 15 amino acids. CDR3 protein: CASSYSKDGLYGYTF. The DNA for the CDR3 is TGTGCCAGCAGTTACTCGAAGGACGGACTTTATGGCTACACCTTC.

V gene TRBV6-5 combines with J gene TRBJ2-7; 7 bases are shared with TRBD1. The CDR3 loop spans 12 amino acids. The V gene's germline CDR1 is MNHEY and CDR2 SVGAGI. The J segment lost 3 bases and the V segment lost 5 bases, leaving 1 base of the junction unmatched. The chain's CDR3 is CASSRDSYEQYF. As DNA, the CDR3 is TGTGCCAGCAGTCGGGACAGCTACGAGCAGTACTTC.

The V call is TRBV5-4, the J call TRBJ1-1; possibly TRBD1 for D (6 bases). This CDR3 has 16 residues. V shed 1 base and J shed 3 bases, with 16 bases lying between them. Per germline, CDR1 SGHNT and CDR2 YYREEE (reference sequence). CDR3 sequence reads: CASSLWGGRRDTEAFF. CDR3 nucleotide sequence: TGTGCCAGCAGCTTGTGGGGGGGGCGCAGGGACACTGAAGCTTTCTTT.

The chain links TRBV30 to TRBJ1-1; 9 bases are a match to TRBD1. Per the germline V gene, CDR1 is GTSNPN and CDR2 is SVGIG (reference sequence). V was pared by 2 bases and J by 4 bases, with 8 bases of the junction left unmatched. This CDR3 is 15 amino acids long. The CDR3: CAWSTTGGRGTEAFF. The CDR3 DNA reads TGTGCCTGGAGTACCACAGGGGGCAGGGGCACTGAAGCTTTCTTT.

The chain has TRBV10-3 and TRBJ2-1; 14 bases are a match to TRBD2. The CDR3 is 17 amino acids. The trim removed 6 bases at V and 7 bases at J, leaving 11 bases unmatched. Looked up from germline, CDR1 is ENHRY and CDR2 is SYGVKD. CDR3 sequence reads: CAIRQGQGTSGGNEQFF. Here the CDR3 DNA reads TGTGCCATCAGGCAGGGTCAGGGGACTAGCGGGGGAAATGAGCAGTTCTTC.

The rearrangement joins TRBV6-1 to TRBJ2-7, with unresolved D. Germline CDR1 is MNHNS and CDR2 is SASEGT. The V end was cut by 2 bases, the J end by 2 bases, with 13 bases between. CDR3 length: 15 residues. The CDR3, as DNA: TGTGCCAGCAGTGAAACGACACTTTATACCTACGAGCAGTACTTC. Its protein product is CASSETTLYTYEQYF.

The J gene is TRBJ2-1, the V gene TRBV4-1; 15 positions agree with TRBD2. Germline CDR1 and CDR2: MGHRA and YSYEKL. After removal of 5 bases from V and 7 bases from J, the junction contained 6 bases not matched to a gene. The CDR3 extends over 16 amino acids. CDR3 region: CASSTWTSGRANEQFF. The CDR3 nucleotides are TGCGCCAGCAGCACGTGGACTAGCGGGAGGGCGAATGAGCAGTTCTTC.

The chain links TRBV28 to TRBJ1-2; tentative D call: TRBD1 (6 bases). Germline CDR1 is MDHEN and CDR2 is SYDVKM. Deletions cut 3 bases from V and 7 bases from J, with 18 bases between. This CDR3 is built from 15 residues. CDR3 sequence (DNA): TGTGCCAGCAGTTTTGCGGGGGCCAAGGGCTCTGGCTACACCTTC. Protein sequence: CASSFAGAKGSGYTF.

This clone showed up just once. The chain uses TRBV6-5 and TRBJ1-6; 9 bases map to TRBD1. The CDR3 sequence is 16 residues long. V dropped 2 bases and J dropped 7; count of bases not matched to a gene: 6. The V gene's germline CDR1 is MNHEY and CDR2 SVGAGI. In nucleotides, the CDR3 is TGTGCCAGCAGTTACAAAGGACAGGGGCGAAATTCACCCCTCCACTTT. It encodes CASSYKGQGRNSPLHF.

This clone occurred once. An end of the junction does not agree with germline; a read error may underlie this. The chain carries TRBV5-4 and TRBJ1-2; 11 bases agree with TRBD1. This CDR3 contains 15 residues. Germline-derived CDR1 and CDR2 are SGHNT and YYREEE (reference sequence). The CDR3 nucleotides are TGTGCCAGCAGTCCCGGGACAGGGGGTAACTACGGCTACACCTTC. Translating gives CASSPGTGGNYGYTF.

This chain joins TRBV5-1 and TRBJ2-1; 7 bases agree with TRBD2. This CDR3 has 14 amino acids. Trimming took 3 bases from V and 6 from J; bases not matched to a gene: 6. The germline V gene has CDR1 SGHRS and CDR2 YFSETQ. Written as DNA, the CDR3 is TGCGCCAGCAGCTCCCCTGGGAGGGCCAATGAGCAGTTCTTC. Translation gives CASSSPGRANEQFF.

This clone has a single count. This sequence joins TRBV5-6 and TRBJ2-7; 7 bases match TRBD1. V trimming: 4 bases; J trimming: 2 bases; junction bases outside the gene matches: 6. The CDR3 extends over 14 amino acids. Germline CDR1 and CDR2: SGHDT and YYEEEE. The CDR3 DNA sequence: TGTGCCAGCAGCAGATTCGGGACAGCCTACGAGCAGTACTTC. Its translation is CASSRFGTAYEQYF.

The sample holds one count of this clone. This chain links TRBV7-9 with TRBJ1-1; 7 bases fit TRBD1. After removal of 6 bases from V and 2 bases from J, the junction contained 3 bases not matched to a gene. Germline CDR1 is SEHNR and CDR2 is FQNEAQ (reference sequence). This CDR3 is built from 13 residues. The CDR3 loop reads CASRGQPNTEAFF. Written as DNA, the CDR3 is TGTGCCAGCAGGGGACAGCCTAACACTGAAGCTTTCTTT.

In nucleotides, the CDR3 is TGCGCCAGCAGGCCCGGGACAGGGGGCAACGATGAGCAGTTCTTC. It specifies CASRPGTGGNDEQFF. This sequence joins TRBV10-1 and TRBJ2-1; TRBD1 aligns across 12 bases. Germline V gene data show CDR1 as WNHNN and CDR2 as SYGVQD (reference sequence). There are 15 residues in the CDR3. The ends lost 6 bases at V and 8 bases at J; junction bases unmatched: 8.

V usage is TRBV28 and J usage is TRBJ1-5; TRBD1 is a possible D gene (6 bases). V was pared by 3 bases and J by 6 bases, with 12 bases between. The CDR3 sequence is 14 residues long. The germline V gene has CDR1 MDHEN and CDR2 SYDVKM. The DNA for the CDR3 is TGTGCCAGCAGTTTCGTAGGGGGGGTTCAGCCCCAGCATTTT. Protein sequence: CASSFVGGVQPQHF.

The chain joins TRBV6-2 or TRBV6-3 to TRBJ2-1; 7 bases fit TRBD1. Germline lookup yields CDR1 MNHEY and CDR2 SVGEGT. J was trimmed by 4 bases and V by 2 bases; bases with no gene match: 11. The length of the CDR3 is 17 residues. The CDR3 DNA follows: TGTGCCAGCAGTTACCCGGCCGGGACAGATAAATACAATGAGCAGTTCTTC. This gives the protein CASSYPAGTDKYNEQFF.

The V gene is TRBV6-5, the J gene TRBJ1-4; 8 bases line up with TRBD1. The V gene's germline CDR1 is MNHEY and CDR2 SVGAGI. V lost 8 bases and J lost 4; bases outside the gene matches: 6. CDR3 size: 14 residues. The chain's CDR3 is CASFRGPLNEKLFF. CDR3 sequence (DNA): TGTGCCAGCTTCAGGGGGCCCCTTAATGAAAAACTGTTTTTT.